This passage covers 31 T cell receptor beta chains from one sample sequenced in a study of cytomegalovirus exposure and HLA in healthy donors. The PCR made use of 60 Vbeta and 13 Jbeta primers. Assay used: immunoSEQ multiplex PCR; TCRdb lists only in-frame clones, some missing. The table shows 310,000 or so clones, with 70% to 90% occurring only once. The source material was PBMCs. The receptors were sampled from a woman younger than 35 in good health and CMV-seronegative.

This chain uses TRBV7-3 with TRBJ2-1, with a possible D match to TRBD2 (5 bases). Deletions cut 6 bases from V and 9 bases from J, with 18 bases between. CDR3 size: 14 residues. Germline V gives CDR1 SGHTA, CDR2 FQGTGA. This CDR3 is CASRYGGSGSEQFF. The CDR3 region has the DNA TGTGCCAGCAGGTATGGAGGCAGTGGTAGTGAGCAGTTCTTC.

The CDR3 DNA sequence: TGTGCCAGCAGCTTCCCAAGATTAGACACTAGCACAGATACGCAGTATTTT. It translates to CASSFPRLDTSTDTQYF. The chain uses TRBV7-9 and TRBJ2-3; D gene uncertain. This CDR3 contains 17 residues. V lost 3 bases, J lost 0 bases, and 16 bases lay in between. The germline V gene has CDR1 SEHNR and CDR2 FQNEAQ (reference sequence).

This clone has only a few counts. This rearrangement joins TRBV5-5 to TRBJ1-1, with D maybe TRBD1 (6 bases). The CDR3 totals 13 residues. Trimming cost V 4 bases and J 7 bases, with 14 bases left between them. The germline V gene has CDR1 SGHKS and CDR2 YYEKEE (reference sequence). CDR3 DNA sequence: TGTGCCAGCAGCCTGTACAGGGCGGTTGAAGCTTTCTTT. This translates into CASSLYRAVEAFF.

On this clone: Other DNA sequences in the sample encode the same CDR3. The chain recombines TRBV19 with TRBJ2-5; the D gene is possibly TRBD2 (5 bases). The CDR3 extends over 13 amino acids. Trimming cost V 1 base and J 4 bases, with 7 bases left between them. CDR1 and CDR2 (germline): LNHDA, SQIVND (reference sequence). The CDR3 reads CASSIVEGETQYF. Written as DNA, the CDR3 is TGTGCCAGTAGTATAGTAGAGGGAGAGACCCAGTACTTC.

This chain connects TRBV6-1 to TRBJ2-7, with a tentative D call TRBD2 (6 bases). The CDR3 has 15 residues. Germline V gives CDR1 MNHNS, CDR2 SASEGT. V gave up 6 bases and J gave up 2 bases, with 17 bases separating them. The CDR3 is CASRVNWRGAYEQYF. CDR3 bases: TGTGCCAGCAGAGTAAATTGGCGGGGTGCCTACGAGCAGTACTTC.

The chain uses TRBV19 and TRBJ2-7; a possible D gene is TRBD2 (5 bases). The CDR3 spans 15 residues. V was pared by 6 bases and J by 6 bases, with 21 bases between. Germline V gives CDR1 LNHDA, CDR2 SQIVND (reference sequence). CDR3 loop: CASRNSGVDFGEQYF. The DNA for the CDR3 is TGTGCCAGTAGGAACTCCGGGGTTGACTTTGGCGAGCAGTACTTC.

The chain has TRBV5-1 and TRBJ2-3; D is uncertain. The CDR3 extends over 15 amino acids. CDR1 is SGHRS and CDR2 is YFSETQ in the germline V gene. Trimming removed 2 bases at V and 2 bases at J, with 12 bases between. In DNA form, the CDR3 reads TGCGCCAGCAGCTTTGATTACTCCGACACAGATACGCAGTATTTT. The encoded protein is CASSFDYSDTDTQYF. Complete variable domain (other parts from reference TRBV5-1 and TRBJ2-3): KAGVTQTPRYLIKTRGQQVTLSCSPISGHRSVSWYQQTPGQGLQFLFEYFSETQRNKGNFPGRFSGRQFSNSRSEMNVSTLELGDSALYLCASSFDYSDTDTQYFGPGTRLTVL.

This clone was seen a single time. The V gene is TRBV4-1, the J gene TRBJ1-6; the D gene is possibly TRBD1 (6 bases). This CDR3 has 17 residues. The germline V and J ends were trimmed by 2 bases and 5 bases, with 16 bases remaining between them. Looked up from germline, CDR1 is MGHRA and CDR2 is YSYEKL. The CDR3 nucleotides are TGCGCCAGCAGCCAAAGGGGTAAGGGACAAAATAATTCACCCCTCCACTTT. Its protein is CASSQRGKGQNNSPLHF.

This chain's CDR3 is CATSLPPTSVGAYEQYF. Written as DNA, the CDR3 is TGTGCCACCAGCTTACCCCCTACTAGCGTAGGCGCCTACGAGCAGTACTTC. V and J are TRBV15 and TRBJ2-7; 7 nucleotides align to TRBD2. CDR3 length: 17 residues. V lost 5 bases, J lost 2 bases, and 15 bases stayed unmatched. Per the germline V gene, CDR1 is LNHNV and CDR2 is YYDKDF (reference sequence).

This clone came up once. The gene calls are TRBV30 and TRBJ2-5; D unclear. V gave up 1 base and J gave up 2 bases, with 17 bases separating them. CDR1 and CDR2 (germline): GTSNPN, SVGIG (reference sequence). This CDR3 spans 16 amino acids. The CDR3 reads CAWSGASGTLQETQYF. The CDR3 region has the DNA TGTGCCTGGAGTGGAGCTTCAGGTACCTTACAAGAGACCCAGTACTTC. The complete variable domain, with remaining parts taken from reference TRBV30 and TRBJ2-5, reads SQTIHQWPATLVQPVGSPLSLECTVEGTSNPNLYWYRQAAGRGLQLLFYSVGIGQISSEVPQNLSASRPQDRQFILSSKKLLLSDSGFYLCAWSGASGTLQETQYFGPGTRLLVL.

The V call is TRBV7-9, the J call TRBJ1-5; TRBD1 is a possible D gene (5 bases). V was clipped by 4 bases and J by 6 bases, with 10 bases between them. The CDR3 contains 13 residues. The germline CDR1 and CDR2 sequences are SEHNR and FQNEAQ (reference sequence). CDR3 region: CASSYMGGQPQHF. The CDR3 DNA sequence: TGTGCCAGCAGCTATATGGGGGGTCAGCCCCAGCATTTT.

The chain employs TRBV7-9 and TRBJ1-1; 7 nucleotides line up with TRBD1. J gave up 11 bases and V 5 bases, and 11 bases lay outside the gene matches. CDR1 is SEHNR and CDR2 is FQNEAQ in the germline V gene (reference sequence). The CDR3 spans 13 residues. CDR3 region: CASSEGQSKVAFF. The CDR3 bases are TGTGCCAGCAGCGAGGGACAGTCAAAGGTGGCTTTCTTT.

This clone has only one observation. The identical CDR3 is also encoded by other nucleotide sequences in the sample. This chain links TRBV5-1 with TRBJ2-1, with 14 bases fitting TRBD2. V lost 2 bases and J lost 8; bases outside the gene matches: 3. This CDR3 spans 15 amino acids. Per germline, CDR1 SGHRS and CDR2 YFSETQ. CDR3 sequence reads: CASSLGGLAGDEQFF. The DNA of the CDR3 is TGCGCCAGCAGCTTAGGGGGACTAGCGGGGGATGAGCAGTTCTTC.

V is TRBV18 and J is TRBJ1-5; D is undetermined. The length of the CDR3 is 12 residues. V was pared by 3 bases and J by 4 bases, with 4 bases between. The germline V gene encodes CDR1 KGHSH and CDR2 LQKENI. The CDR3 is CASSPYNQPQHF. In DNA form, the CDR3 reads TGTGCCAGCTCACCGTATAATCAGCCCCAGCATTTT.

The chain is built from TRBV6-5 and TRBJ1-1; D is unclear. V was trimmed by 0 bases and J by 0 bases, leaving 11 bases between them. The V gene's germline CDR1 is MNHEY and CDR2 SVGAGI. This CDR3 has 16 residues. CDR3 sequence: CASSYSMWRMNTEAFF. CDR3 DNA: TGTGCCAGCAGTTACTCGATGTGGAGAATGAACACTGAAGCTTTCTTT.

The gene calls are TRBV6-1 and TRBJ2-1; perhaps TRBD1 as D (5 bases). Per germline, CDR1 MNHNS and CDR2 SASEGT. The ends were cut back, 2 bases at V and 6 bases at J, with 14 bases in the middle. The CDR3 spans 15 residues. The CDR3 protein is CASSEKPQGLNEQFF. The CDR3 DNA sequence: TGTGCCAGCAGTGAAAAACCCCAGGGCCTCAATGAGCAGTTCTTC.

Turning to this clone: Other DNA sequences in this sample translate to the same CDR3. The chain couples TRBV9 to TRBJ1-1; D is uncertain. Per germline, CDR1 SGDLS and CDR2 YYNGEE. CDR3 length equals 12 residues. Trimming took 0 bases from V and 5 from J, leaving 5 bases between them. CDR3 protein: CASSVGGTEAFF. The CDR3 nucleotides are TGTGCCAGCAGCGTAGGAGGGACTGAAGCTTTCTTT.

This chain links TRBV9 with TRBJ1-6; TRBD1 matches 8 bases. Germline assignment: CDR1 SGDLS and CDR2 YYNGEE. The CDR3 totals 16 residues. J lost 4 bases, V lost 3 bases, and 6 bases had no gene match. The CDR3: CASSGSGQVYNSPLHF. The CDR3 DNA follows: TGTGCCAGCAGCGGATCGGGACAGGTTTATAATTCACCCCTCCACTTT.

The chain's CDR3 is CASSVGTSGGYEQYF. The DNA for the CDR3 is TGTGCCAGCAGCGTGGGGACTAGCGGGGGCTACGAGCAGTACTTC. V usage is TRBV7-9 and J usage is TRBJ2-5; 14 nucleotides line up with TRBD2. Gene TRBJ2-7 matches the end of the DNA better, so the J call may be wrong. The CDR3 is 15 amino acids. CDR1 SEHNR and CDR2 FQNEAQ come from the germline V gene (reference sequence).

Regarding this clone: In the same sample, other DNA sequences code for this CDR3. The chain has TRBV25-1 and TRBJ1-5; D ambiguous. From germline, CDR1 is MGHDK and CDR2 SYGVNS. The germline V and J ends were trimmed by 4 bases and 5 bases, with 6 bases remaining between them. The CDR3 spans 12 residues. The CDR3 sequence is CASSAGYQPQHF. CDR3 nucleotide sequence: TGTGCCAGCAGTGCGGGTTATCAGCCCCAGCATTTT.

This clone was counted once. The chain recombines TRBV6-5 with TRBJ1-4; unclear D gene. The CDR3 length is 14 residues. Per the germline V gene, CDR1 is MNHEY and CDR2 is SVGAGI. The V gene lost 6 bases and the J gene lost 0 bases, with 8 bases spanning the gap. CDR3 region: CASRGLATNEKLFF. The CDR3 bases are TGTGCCAGCAGAGGACTTGCAACTAATGAAAAACTGTTTTTT.

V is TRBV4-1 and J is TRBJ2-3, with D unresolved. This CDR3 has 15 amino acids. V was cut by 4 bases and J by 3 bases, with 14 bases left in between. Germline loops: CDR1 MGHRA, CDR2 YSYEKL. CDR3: CASSPSPSVTDTQYF. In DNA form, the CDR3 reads TGCGCCAGCAGCCCGAGCCCCAGCGTGACAGATACGCAGTATTTT.

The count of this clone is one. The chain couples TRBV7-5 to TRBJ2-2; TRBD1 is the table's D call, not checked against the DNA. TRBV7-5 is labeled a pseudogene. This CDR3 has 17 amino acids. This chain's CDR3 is CARSWPLKTVNTGELFF. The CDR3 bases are TGTGCCAGAAGCTGGCCGTTAAAAACCGTGAACACCGGGGAGCTGTTTTTT.

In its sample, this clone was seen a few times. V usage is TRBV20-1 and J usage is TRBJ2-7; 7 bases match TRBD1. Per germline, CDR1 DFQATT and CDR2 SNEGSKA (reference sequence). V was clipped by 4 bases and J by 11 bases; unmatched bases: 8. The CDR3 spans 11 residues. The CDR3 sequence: CSATVQGKEYF. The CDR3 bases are TGCAGTGCTACGGTACAGGGGAAGGAGTACTTC.

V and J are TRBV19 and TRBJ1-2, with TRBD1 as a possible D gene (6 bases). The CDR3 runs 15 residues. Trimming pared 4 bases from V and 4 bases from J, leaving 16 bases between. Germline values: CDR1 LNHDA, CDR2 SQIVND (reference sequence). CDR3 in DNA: TGTGCCAGTAGTACAACCGGGACACTACTCTATGGCTACACCTTC. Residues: CASSTTGTLLYGYTF.

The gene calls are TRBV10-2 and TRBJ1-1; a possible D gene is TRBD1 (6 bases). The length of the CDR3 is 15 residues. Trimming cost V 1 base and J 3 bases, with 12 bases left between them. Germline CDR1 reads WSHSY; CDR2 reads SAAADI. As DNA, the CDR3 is TGCGCCAGCAGTGAGTGGGGGAGGGGGGACACTGAAGCTTTCTTT. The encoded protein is CASSEWGRGDTEAFF.

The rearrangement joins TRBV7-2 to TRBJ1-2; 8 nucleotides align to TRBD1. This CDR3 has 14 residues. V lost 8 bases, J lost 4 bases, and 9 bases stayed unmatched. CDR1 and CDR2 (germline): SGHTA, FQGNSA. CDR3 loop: CASGPPGGGYGYTF. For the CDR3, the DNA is TGTGCCAGCGGTCCACCAGGGGGCGGCTATGGCTACACCTTC. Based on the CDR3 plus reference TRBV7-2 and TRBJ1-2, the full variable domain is GAGVSQSPSNKVTEKGKDVELRCDPISGHTALYWYRQSLGQGLEFLIYFQGNSAPDKSGLPSDRFSAERTGGSVSTLTIQRTQQEDSAVYLCASGPPGGGYGYTFGSGTRLTVV.

The CDR3 region has the DNA TGTGCCAGCTCCCGCGACGGACAGGGCAGCACAGATACGCAGTATTTT. Translation: CASSRDGQGSTDTQYF. The rearrangement joins TRBV18 to TRBJ2-3; 8 bases fit TRBD1. The length of the CDR3 is 16 residues. CDR1 KGHSH and CDR2 LQKENI come from the germline V gene. The J segment lost 0 bases and the V segment lost 6 bases, leaving 8 bases of the junction unmatched.

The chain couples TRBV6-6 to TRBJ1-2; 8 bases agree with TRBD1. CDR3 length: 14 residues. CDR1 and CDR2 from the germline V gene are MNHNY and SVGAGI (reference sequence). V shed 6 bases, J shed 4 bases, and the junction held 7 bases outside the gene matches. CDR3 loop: CASSPADRAYGYTF. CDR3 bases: TGTGCCAGCAGCCCGGCGGACAGGGCCTATGGCTACACCTTC.

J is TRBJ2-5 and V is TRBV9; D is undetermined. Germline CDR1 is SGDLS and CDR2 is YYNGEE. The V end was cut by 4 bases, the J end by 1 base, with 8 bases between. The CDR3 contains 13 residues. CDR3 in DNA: TGTGCCAGCAGCCTGGCAACCCAAGAGACCCAGTACTTC. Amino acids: CASSLATQETQYF.

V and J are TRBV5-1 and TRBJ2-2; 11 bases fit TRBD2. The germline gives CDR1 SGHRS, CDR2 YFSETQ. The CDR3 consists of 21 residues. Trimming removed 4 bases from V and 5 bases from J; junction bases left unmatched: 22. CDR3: CASSPKVVLAGGPTVTGELFF. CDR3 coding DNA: TGCGCCAGCAGCCCCAAAGTTGTTCTAGCGGGGGGCCCCACGGTTACCGGGGAGCTGTTTTTT.